One and the same sample provided the 31 T cell receptor beta chains below, sequenced in a study of T cells in Graves' hyperthyroidism and ophthalmopathy. Regions amplified from RNA transcripts were the TCR beta CDR3 regions. The HTBI primer set drove a first-round RT-PCR of the TCR CDR3. TCRdb called the multiplex PCR reads again in MiXCR, with one record for every CDR3 protein. The sample records around 500,000 distinct CDR3 sequences, around a fifth being singletons. Sequenced sample: blood. These receptors were obtained from a woman in her seventies with Graves' ophthalmopathy.

This clonotype was seen at least ten times. The genes are TRBV2 and TRBJ2-4; 8 bases are a match to TRBD1. The CDR3 contains 14 residues. V gave up 4 bases and J gave up 4 bases; unmatched junction bases: 3. Germline loops: CDR1 SNHLY, CDR2 FYNNEI. The CDR3 protein is CASSGGQGKNIQYF. CDR3 DNA sequence: TGTGCCAGCAGTGGAGGACAGGGAAAAAACATTCAGTACTTC.

At least ten counts were recorded for this clonotype. The V and J genes are TRBV28 and TRBJ1-4; D not certain. Between the trimmed V and J ends, which lost 8 bases and 4 bases, there was a span of 11 bases. The CDR3 totals 13 residues. Germline values: CDR1 MDHEN, CDR2 SYDVKM. The CDR3 coding sequence is TGTGCCAGCTTGCCGCACTATAATGAAAAACTGTTTTTT. As protein: CASLPHYNEKLFF.

The V call is TRBV12-3 or TRBV12-4, the J call TRBJ1-2; TRBD1 matches 10 bases. CDR3 size: 16 residues. The V and J ends lost 3 bases and 4 bases, in that order; junction bases with no gene match: 8. CDR3 residues: CASSFSATGGTYGYTF. CDR3 nucleotides: TGTGCCAGCAGTTTTTCCGCGACAGGGGGCACCTATGGCTACACCTTC.

As regards this clonotype: A much larger clone is a single base away; this may be a read error. The CDR3: CASSVGDRNEASF. The CDR3, as DNA: TGCGCCAGCAGTGTTGGGGACAGGAACGAAGCTTCCTTT. The chain couples TRBV6-1 to TRBJ1-1; TRBD1 agrees at 8 bases. The CDR3 consists of 13 residues. CDR1 is MNHNS, CDR2 SASEGT, per germline.

This sequence joins TRBV30 and TRBJ1-2; 7 bases line up with TRBD1. V shed 5 bases, J shed 0 bases, and the junction held 9 bases outside the gene matches. This CDR3 spans 15 amino acids. Germline assignment: CDR1 GTSNPN and CDR2 SVGIG (reference sequence). CDR3 in DNA: TGTGCCTGGGTTCAGTGGGACAGCCCTAACTATGGCTACACCTTC. It codes for CAWVQWDSPNYGYTF.

The genes are TRBV6-1 and TRBJ2-7; no reliable D call. CDR3 size: 12 residues. V was trimmed by 6 bases and J by 5 bases, leaving 11 bases between them. Looked up from germline, CDR1 is MNHNS and CDR2 is SASEGT. The CDR3 protein is CASSPGLNEQYF. The CDR3 DNA reads TGTGCCAGCAGCCCGGGTCTTAACGAGCAGTACTTC.

The chain employs TRBV11-2 and TRBJ2-2; D is possibly TRBD2 (6 bases). The CDR3 loop spans 18 amino acids. From germline, CDR1 is SGHAT and CDR2 FQNNGV. The V end was cut by 5 bases, the J end by 0 bases, with 19 bases between. The CDR3 sequence: CASSPESLARANTGELFF. In DNA, the CDR3 is TGTGCCAGCAGCCCCGAGAGCCTAGCGCGCGCGAACACCGGGGAGCTGTTTTTT.

This chain links TRBV19 with TRBJ2-1; 9 bases map to TRBD1. Looked up from germline, CDR1 is LNHDA and CDR2 is SQIVND (reference sequence). J gave up 11 bases and V 5 bases, and 7 bases lay outside the gene matches. The CDR3 runs to 13 residues. The CDR3 nucleotides read TGTGCCAGTAGTGCCGAGGACAGGGGCCAGCAGTTCTTC. Its translation: CASSAEDRGQQFF. The whole variable domain, remainder taken from reference TRBV19 and TRBJ2-1, is DGGITQSPKYLFRKEGQNVTLSCEQNLNHDAMYWYRQDPGQGLRLIYYSQIVNDFQKGDIAEGYSVSREKKESFPLTVTSAQKNPTAFYLCASSAEDRGQQFFGPGTRLTVL.

This clonotype was seen more than once but under ten times. The V and J genes are TRBV19 and TRBJ2-1; TRBD1 matches 11 bases. Germline V gives CDR1 LNHDA, CDR2 SQIVND (reference sequence). The V segment lost 1 base and the J segment 9 bases; nucleotides outside the gene matches: 5. The CDR3 extends over 15 amino acids. The CDR3 protein is CASSIGGTGGREQFF. In nucleotides, the CDR3 is TGTGCCAGTAGTATAGGTGGGACAGGGGGTCGTGAGCAGTTCTTC. The full variable domain, rest sourced from reference TRBV19 and TRBJ2-1, is DGGITQSPKYLFRKEGQNVTLSCEQNLNHDAMYWYRQDPGQGLRLIYYSQIVNDFQKGDIAEGYSVSREKKESFPLTVTSAQKNPTAFYLCASSIGGTGGREQFFGPGTRLTVL.

The chain employs TRBV6-1 and TRBJ1-2, with a tentative D call TRBD1 (5 bases). The ends were cut back, 5 bases at V and 0 bases at J, with 19 bases in the middle. CDR1 MNHNS and CDR2 SASEGT come from the germline V gene. The CDR3 has 17 residues. CDR3 sequence: CASSFRDRDSANYGYTF. CDR3 nucleotide sequence: TGTGCCAGCAGTTTCCGTGACCGGGACTCAGCTAACTATGGCTACACCTTC.

This clonotype was seen repeatedly, ten times or more. The chain carries TRBV6-1 and TRBJ2-7; D may be TRBD1 or TRBD2 (5 bases each). CDR1 and CDR2 from the germline V gene are MNHNS and SASEGT. V was clipped by 6 bases and J by 0 bases, with 12 bases between them. The CDR3 length is 14 residues. The DNA for the CDR3 is TGTGCCAGCAGAAGGGACGCGATCTCCTACGAGCAGTACTTC. Protein: CASRRDAISYEQYF.

This clonotype was counted a few times. This rearrangement joins TRBV20-1 to TRBJ2-5; D gene unclear. With 7 bases removed from V and 2 bases from J, the gap between germline ends came to 14 bases. Germline V gives CDR1 DFQATT, CDR2 SNEGSKA (reference sequence). The CDR3 loop spans 13 amino acids. In nucleotides, the CDR3 is TGCAGTGGGGTTAAACTATATCAAGAGACCCAGTACTTC. Its protein is CSGVKLYQETQYF.

The rearrangement joins TRBV30 to TRBJ1-5; weak D call: TRBD1 (5 bases). The V gene's germline CDR1 is GTSNPN and CDR2 SVGIG (reference sequence). Trimming stripped 1 base from V and 7 bases from J, with 11 bases between. This CDR3 spans 13 amino acids. The CDR3 protein is CAWSGTWGQPQHF. The DNA for the CDR3 is TGTGCCTGGAGTGGGACTTGGGGGCAGCCCCAGCATTTT. The full variable domain, in which reference TRBV30 and TRBJ1-5 provide the parts outside the CDR3, is SQTIHQWPATLVQPVGSPLSLECTVEGTSNPNLYWYRQAAGRGLQLLFYSVGIGQISSEVPQNLSASRPQDRQFILSSKKLLLSDSGFYLCAWSGTWGQPQHFGDGTRLSIL.

This clonotype has ten or more counts. The rearrangement links TRBV12-3 or TRBV12-4 to TRBJ2-7, with TRBD1 as a possible D gene (6 bases). Trimming shortened V by 6 bases and J by 1 base, and 10 bases separated the two germline ends. CDR3 length equals 13 residues. CDR3 sequence: CASSRTESYEQYF. In nucleotides, the CDR3 is TGTGCCAGCAGCCGGACAGAGTCCTACGAGCAGTACTTC.

Ten or more counts support this clonotype. The chain uses TRBV12-3 or TRBV12-4 and TRBJ2-6, with 7 bases aligning to TRBD1. The CDR3 has 14 residues. With 6 bases clipped from V and 2 bases from J, the junction kept 1 base outside the gene matches. CDR3 coding DNA: TGTGCCAGCAGGCAGGGGGCTGGGGCCAACGTCCTGACTTTC. Translating it yields CASRQGAGANVLTF.

At least ten counts were recorded for this clonotype. The gene calls are TRBV6-2 or TRBV6-3 and TRBJ2-7, with 8 bases fitting TRBD2. V was clipped by 5 bases and J by 8 bases; unmatched bases: 11. Germline V gene lookup returns CDR1 MNHEY and CDR2 SVGEGT. This CDR3 is built from 14 residues. The chain's CDR3 is CASSQPGLGNQQYF. CDR3 sequence (DNA): TGTGCCAGCAGTCAACCGGGACTAGGGAACCAGCAGTACTTC.

In its sample, this clonotype was seen a few times. The V call is TRBV3-1, the J call TRBJ2-7, with TRBD1 identical over 7 bases. This CDR3 comprises 14 residues. CDR1 LGHDT and CDR2 YNNKEL come from the germline V gene (reference sequence). J was trimmed by 4 bases and V by 4 bases; bases with no gene match: 7. The CDR3 here is CASSRPGQNYEQYF. The CDR3 DNA is TGTGCCAGCAGCCGACCGGGACAGAATTACGAGCAGTACTTC.

The chain is built from TRBV4-1 and TRBJ1-2; possibly TRBD1 for D (5 bases). Germline CDR1 reads MGHRA; CDR2 reads YSYEKL. Trimming took off 4 bases at V and 0 bases at J, with 9 bases between the two ends. The CDR3 extends over 14 amino acids. CDR3 sequence reads: CASSRGQTNYGYTF. In nucleotides, the CDR3 is TGCGCCAGCAGCCGAGGACAAACTAACTATGGCTACACCTTC.

The CDR3 loop is CASSPSPAVVYEQYF. The CDR3 DNA sequence: TGTGCCAGCAGCCCCTCTCCAGCGGTAGTCTACGAGCAGTACTTC. The gene calls are TRBV9 and TRBJ2-7, with D perhaps TRBD2 (5 bases). This CDR3 contains 15 residues. Trimming shortened V by 4 bases and J by 3 bases, and 17 bases separated the two germline ends. Germline lookup yields CDR1 SGDLS and CDR2 YYNGEE.

The chain combines TRBV10-1 with TRBJ2-2; 8 bases match TRBD1. J was trimmed by 2 bases and V by 2 bases; bases with no gene match: 4. CDR3 length equals 16 residues. The germline V gene has CDR1 WNHNN and CDR2 SYGVQD (reference sequence). The CDR3 here is CASSERGQGNTGELFF. CDR3 bases: TGCGCCAGCAGTGAGCGAGGACAGGGTAACACCGGGGAGCTGTTTTTT.

The V and J genes are TRBV20-1 and TRBJ1-2; 9 bases map to TRBD1. CDR3 length equals 12 residues. CDR1 DFQATT and CDR2 SNEGSKA come from the germline V gene (reference sequence). The V gene end was trimmed by 7 bases and the J gene end by 6 bases; junction bases not matched to a gene: 6. This CDR3 reads CSVSGQGDGYTF. The CDR3 DNA reads TGCAGTGTGTCGGGACAGGGAGATGGCTACACCTTC.

The chain has TRBV30 and TRBJ1-4; D is possibly TRBD1 (5 bases). V lost 3 bases to trimming and J lost 8 bases, with 10 bases between them. The CDR3 loop spans 12 amino acids. CDR1 is GTSNPN, CDR2 SVGIG, per germline (reference sequence). The CDR3 DNA sequence: TGTGCCTGGAGAAAGGGGTACGAAAAACTGTTTTTT. It encodes CAWRKGYEKLFF. Together with reference TRBV30 and TRBJ1-4, the CDR3 gives the full variable domain: SQTIHQWPATLVQPVGSPLSLECTVEGTSNPNLYWYRQAAGRGLQLLFYSVGIGQISSEVPQNLSASRPQDRQFILSSKKLLLSDSGFYLCAWRKGYEKLFFGSGTQLSVL.

The V call is TRBV6-1, the J call TRBJ2-5; 14 nucleotides agree with TRBD2. The V gene end was trimmed by 6 bases and the J gene end by 5 bases; junction bases not matched to a gene: 11. Germline CDR1 and CDR2: MNHNS and SASEGT. The CDR3 has 17 amino acids. CDR3 nucleotides: TGTGCCAGCAGCGCGGGACTAGCGGGAGCTACGGGGGAGACCCAGTACTTC. This sequence encodes CASSAGLAGATGETQYF.

Concerning this clonotype: This may be a read error: a much more frequent sequence differs by one nucleotide. V usage is TRBV9 and J usage is TRBJ2-1, with D unresolved. The V end lost 3 bases, the J end lost 6 bases, and 4 bases lay between the germline ends. CDR3 size: 11 residues. Germline lookup yields CDR1 SGDLS and CDR2 YYNGEE. This CDR3 reads CASSAFNEQFF. CDR3 nucleotides: TGTGCCAGCAGCGCCTTCAATGAGCAGTTCTTC.

This clonotype was recorded at least ten times. The J gene is TRBJ2-5, the V gene TRBV7-2; D uncertain. CDR3 length equals 14 residues. In germline, CDR1 is SGHTA, CDR2 FQGNSA. The V end lost 6 bases, the J end lost 5 bases, and 16 bases lay between the germline ends. CDR3 DNA: TGTGCCAGCAGAGCGCTAGTGGCCGCGGAGACCCAGTACTTC. Translated: CASRALVAAETQYF. Together with reference TRBV7-2 and TRBJ2-5, the CDR3 gives the full variable domain: GAGVSQSPSNKVTEKGKDVELRCDPISGHTALYWYRQSLGQGLEFLIYFQGNSAPDKSGLPSDRFSAERTGGSVSTLTIQRTQQEDSAVYLCASRALVAAETQYFGPGTRLLVL.

This clonotype was found a few times. V is TRBV6-5 and J is TRBJ2-1; possibly TRBD2 for D (6 bases). Trimming removed 2 bases at V and 0 bases at J, with 17 bases between. The CDR3 loop spans 18 amino acids. Germline CDR1 and CDR2: MNHEY and SVGAGI. CDR3 residues: CASSYDPAEGGSYNEQFF. In DNA form, the CDR3 reads TGTGCCAGCAGTTACGACCCAGCGGAGGGAGGCTCCTACAATGAGCAGTTCTTC.

V and J are TRBV29-1 and TRBJ1-1; 8 bases align to TRBD1. The V gene end was trimmed by 7 bases and the J gene end by 1 base; junction bases not matched to a gene: 8. Germline lookup yields CDR1 SQVTM and CDR2 ANQGSEA. The length of the CDR3 is 14 residues. The CDR3 nucleotides read TGCAGCGGTTCAGGGGGCGCGGGGAACACTGAAGCTTTCTTT. Amino acid sequence: CSGSGGAGNTEAFF. The entire variable domain, with the rest obtained from reference TRBV29-1 and TRBJ1-1, is as follows: SAVISQKPSRDICQRGTSLTIQCQVDSQVTMMFWYRQQPGQSLTLIATANQGSEATYESGFVIDKFPISRPNLTFSTLTVSNMSPEDSSIYLCSGSGGAGNTEAFFGQGTRLTVV.

This chain joins TRBV5-1 and TRBJ1-2, with 7 bases matching TRBD1. V shed 4 bases, J shed 1 base, and the junction held 4 bases outside the gene matches. In germline, CDR1 is SGHRS, CDR2 YFSETQ. The length of the CDR3 is 14 residues. CDR3 in amino acids: CASSRDSLNYGYTF. DNA for the CDR3: TGCGCCAGCAGCAGGGACAGCCTTAACTATGGCTACACCTTC.

The table lists this clonotype with many counts. The rearrangement uses TRBV28 and TRBJ2-7, with 7 bases aligning to TRBD1. J lost 6 bases, V lost 6 bases, and 14 bases had no gene match. The CDR3 extends over 15 amino acids. Per the germline V gene, CDR1 is MDHEN and CDR2 is SYDVKM. The CDR3 region is CASRDTGTVVVEQYF. The CDR3 DNA reads TGTGCCAGCAGGGATACCGGGACAGTAGTCGTCGAGCAGTACTTC.

V gene TRBV3-1 combines with J gene TRBJ1-1, with 11 bases that match TRBD1. V trimming: 2 bases; J trimming: 4 bases; junction bases outside the gene matches: 6. CDR1 is LGHDT and CDR2 is YNNKEL in the germline V gene (reference sequence). CDR3 length equals 16 residues. CDR3 residues: CASSQLTGQGGTEAFF. The DNA for the CDR3 is TGTGCCAGCAGCCAACTAACGGGACAGGGGGGCACTGAAGCTTTCTTT.

This clonotype has just a few counts. This chain connects TRBV24-1 to TRBJ2-3; D is unresolved. The germline V gene has CDR1 KGHDR and CDR2 SFDVKD. CDR3 size: 13 residues. Trimming took 2 bases from V and 1 from J, leaving 3 bases between them. The CDR3 sequence is CATSDSGTDTQYF. CDR3 nucleotides: TGTGCCACCAGTGATTCCGGCACAGATACGCAGTATTTT.